These 32 T cell receptor beta chains share one sample of origin, sequenced in a study of response to subunit inactivated influenza vaccine (dated by TCRdb to 2016 to 2018). Library construction relied on RT-PCR. Data came from an Illumina HiSeq 2500. TCRdb handled the public reads itself, with Q25 trimming in fastp and clone calling in MiXCR, and kept productive beta chains. Entries are consolidated by CDR3 protein sequence, retaining the most common genes and DNA. The sample data list 400,000 to 550,000 distinct CDR3 sequences, and 25% of these were observed just once. The ten largest clones add up to approximately 2% of the sample. The specimen was CD4+ T cells sorted from PBMCs, collected about 5 days after vaccination. These receptors came from a man aged 45 to 65 who received an inactivated influenza vaccine. Donor details come from another sample of the same person, matched by shared clones.

The chain recombines TRBV12-3 or TRBV12-4 with TRBJ2-3, with D unclear. The V end lost 6 bases, the J end lost 1 base, and 8 bases lay between the germline ends. There are 13 residues in the CDR3. CDR3 sequence (DNA): TGTGCCAGCAGCGAGTATTGCACAGATACGCAGTATTTT. Translated, it gives CASSEYCTDTQYF.

This clonotype was observed at least ten times. The chain recombines TRBV5-1 with TRBJ1-2, with D possibly matching TRBD1 (6 bases). The CDR3 contains 14 residues. Germline CDR1 and CDR2: SGHRS and YFSETQ. V was pared by 5 bases and J by 6 bases, with 17 bases between. The chain's CDR3 is CASRGTPVSDGYTF. The CDR3 coding sequence is TGCGCCAGCAGGGGGACACCCGTTTCGGATGGCTACACCTTC.

Only a few counts were recorded for this clonotype. J is TRBJ2-5 and V is TRBV5-1; D may be TRBD1 or TRBD2 (5 bases each). From germline, CDR1 is SGHRS and CDR2 YFSETQ. The CDR3 totals 14 residues. Trimming removed 6 bases from V and 2 bases from J, with 14 bases in between. Here the CDR3 DNA reads TGCGCCAGCAAGCATGGGGGAGAACAAGAGACCCAGTACTTC. Its translation is CASKHGGEQETQYF.

The table lists this clonotype with many counts. The chain recombines TRBV6-1 with TRBJ2-1, with 9 bases lining up with TRBD1. CDR3 length: 15 amino acids. V trimming: 4 bases; J trimming: 10 bases; junction bases outside the gene matches: 11. Germline V gives CDR1 MNHNS, CDR2 SASEGT. CDR3 region: CASSAHRGPIGEQFF. CDR3 DNA: TGTGCCAGCAGTGCACACAGGGGGCCTATTGGGGAGCAGTTCTTC.

This clonotype has at least ten counts. The chain joins TRBV4-1 to TRBJ2-3, with 13 bases identical to TRBD2. Trimming at V came to 1 base and at J to 7 bases, leaving 8 bases not matched to a gene. Per germline, CDR1 MGHRA and CDR2 YSYEKL. The CDR3 runs 17 residues. The DNA for the CDR3 is TGCGCCAGCAGCCAAGGCCCGACTAGCGGGGGGACGAATACGCAGTATTTT. This translates into CASSQGPTSGGTNTQYF.

The chain is built from TRBV20-1 and TRBJ2-3; 15 bases are shared with TRBD2. The ends lost 5 bases at V and 5 bases at J; junction bases unmatched: 2. Germline CDR1 DFQATT, CDR2 SNEGSKA (reference sequence). The CDR3 extends over 14 amino acids. CDR3 loop: CSALGLAGGDTQYF. The CDR3 region has the DNA TGCAGTGCTTTGGGACTAGCGGGGGGAGATACGCAGTATTTT.

This clonotype was counted between two and nine times. The V and J genes are TRBV20-1 and TRBJ1-2; D might be TRBD1 (6 bases). V was shortened by 3 bases and J by 6 bases, with 17 bases between the two germline ends. The CDR3 is made up of 14 amino acids. Germline CDR1 DFQATT, CDR2 SNEGSKA (reference sequence). The CDR3 protein is CSASPGQRVDGYTF. CDR3 nucleotides: TGCAGTGCTAGTCCTGGACAGCGGGTCGATGGCTACACCTTC.

This clonotype has more than one count but fewer than ten. This chain connects TRBV20-1 to TRBJ2-7, with 10 bases aligning to TRBD1. This CDR3 spans 14 amino acids. The germline V gene has CDR1 DFQATT and CDR2 SNEGSKA (reference sequence). V shed 6 bases, J shed 4 bases, and the junction held 9 bases outside the gene matches. As DNA, the CDR3 is TGCAGTGCCATCCCCGACAGGGGGCTTTACGAGCAGTACTTC. It codes for CSAIPDRGLYEQYF.

The J gene is TRBJ2-1, the V gene TRBV4-1; D may match TRBD1 or TRBD2 (6 bases each). This CDR3 spans 17 amino acids. V lost 2 bases, J lost 1 base, and 15 bases lay in between. Per the germline V gene, CDR1 is MGHRA and CDR2 is YSYEKL. Here the CDR3 reads CASSQPTRGRSYNEQFF. The CDR3 nucleotides are TGCGCCAGCAGCCAACCGACTCGGGGGCGGTCCTACAATGAGCAGTTCTTC.

This clonotype showed up just a few times. This sequence joins TRBV3-1 and TRBJ2-1; no reliable D call. Trimming took off 7 bases at V and 8 bases at J, with 9 bases between the two ends. CDR3 length: 11 residues. Germline V CDR1 and CDR2: LGHDT, YNNKEL (reference sequence). The chain's CDR3 is CASTTGYEQFF. The CDR3 DNA follows: TGTGCCAGCACGACCGGATATGAGCAGTTCTTC.

The J gene is TRBJ2-3, the V gene TRBV3-1, with 7 bases aligning to TRBD1. This CDR3 has 13 amino acids. The germline CDR1 and CDR2 sequences are LGHDT and YNNKEL (reference sequence). The V gene end was trimmed by 3 bases and the J gene end by 9 bases; junction bases not matched to a gene: 6. In DNA, the CDR3 is TGTGCCAGCAGCCATCATGGACAGGAGACGCAGTATTTT. Its translation is CASSHHGQETQYF.

V usage is TRBV7-9 and J usage is TRBJ1-4; D is ambiguous. The germline V gene encodes CDR1 SEHNR and CDR2 FQNEAQ (reference sequence). The CDR3 has 12 amino acids. The V gene lost 5 bases and the J gene lost 4 bases, with 5 bases spanning the gap. The CDR3 DNA follows: TGTGCCAGCAGCCCGCATAATGAAAAACTGTTTTTT. It is translated as CASSPHNEKLFF.

This clonotype was recorded at least ten times. The rearrangement links TRBV29-1 to TRBJ1-5, with TRBD1 identical over 8 bases. Germline CDR1 and CDR2: SQVTM and ANQGSEA. The CDR3 sequence is 13 residues long. The junction had 2 bases not matched to a gene; V was cut back by 7 bases and J by 0 bases. This chain's CDR3 is CSAGQGSNQPQHF. CDR3 in DNA: TGCAGCGCCGGACAGGGTAGCAATCAGCCCCAGCATTTT.

This clonotype was found a few times. J is TRBJ2-1 and V is TRBV20-1, with no clear D. The CDR3 has 13 residues. V was cut by 1 base and J by 6 bases, with 10 bases left in between. In germline, CDR1 is DFQATT, CDR2 SNEGSKA (reference sequence). CDR3 sequence reads: CSARVPSANEQFF. The DNA for the CDR3 is TGCAGTGCTAGAGTACCCAGCGCCAATGAGCAGTTCTTC.

This clonotype was seen only a few times. V gene TRBV18 combines with J gene TRBJ1-5; unclear D gene. V was cut by 2 bases and J by 7 bases, with 9 bases left in between. Germline CDR1 and CDR2: KGHSH and LQKENI. This CDR3 is built from 13 residues. CDR3 sequence reads: CASSPDGRQPQHF. The CDR3 coding sequence is TGTGCCAGCTCACCAGACGGACGACAGCCCCAGCATTTT.

CDR3 sequence (DNA): TGTGCCAGCAGTTCATCCAGGACGATGAGTTCGGTTACGCAGTATTTT. This encodes CASSSSRTMSSVTQYF. V gene TRBV6-2 or TRBV6-3 combines with J gene TRBJ2-3; no reliable D call. Germline CDR1 MNHEY, CDR2 SVGEGT. This CDR3 has 16 residues. V lost 4 bases, J lost 8 bases, and 22 bases lay in between.

The gene calls are TRBV5-6 and TRBJ2-7; 8 positions agree with TRBD1. Germline V lookup: CDR1 SGHDT, CDR2 YYEEEE. The CDR3 has 14 residues. The trim removed 3 bases at V and 0 bases at J, leaving 2 bases unmatched. CDR3 nucleotides: TGTGCCAGCAGCTGGGGACAGGACTCCTACGAGCAGTACTTC. Translation: CASSWGQDSYEQYF.

The V call is TRBV6-1, the J call TRBJ2-7; maybe TRBD1 (5 bases). The CDR3 consists of 13 residues. With 3 bases removed from V and 13 bases from J, the gap between germline ends came to 19 bases. Per germline, CDR1 MNHNS and CDR2 SASEGT. DNA of the CDR3: TGTGCCAGCAGTGACCTAGACAGACTGGATCGATACTTC. This codes for CASSDLDRLDRYF.

V is TRBV20-1 and J is TRBJ2-2, with D maybe TRBD2 (5 bases). From germline, CDR1 is DFQATT and CDR2 SNEGSKA (reference sequence). The CDR3 consists of 14 residues. The ends were cut back, 6 bases at V and 3 bases at J, with 14 bases in the middle. CDR3 region: CSAPHGRDTGELFF. The CDR3 DNA follows: TGCAGTGCCCCCCACGGGCGGGACACCGGGGAGCTGTTTTTT.

The V and J genes are TRBV12-3 or TRBV12-4 and TRBJ2-3; D remains ambiguous. Trimming removed 3 bases at V and 4 bases at J, with 11 bases between. The CDR3 has 14 amino acids. The DNA of the CDR3 is TGTGCCAGCAGTTTTGCAGTTTCAGCAGATACGCAGTATTTT. Residues: CASSFAVSADTQYF.

This clonotype was counted ten times or more. The chain has TRBV12-3 or TRBV12-4 and TRBJ1-5; 9 bases agree with TRBD1. The CDR3 runs 14 residues. V was pared by 7 bases and J by 6 bases, with 7 bases of the junction left unmatched. The CDR3 loop is CASMIQGAGQPQHF. In nucleotides, the CDR3 is TGTGCCAGCATGATACAGGGGGCCGGTCAGCCCCAGCATTTT.

This chain uses TRBV7-8 with TRBJ2-5; 7 nucleotides align to TRBD2. CDR3 length: 13 amino acids. Trimming at V came to 4 bases and at J to 7 bases, leaving 6 bases not matched to a gene. Germline CDR1 is SGHVS and CDR2 is FQNEAQ. CDR3 nucleotides: TGTGCCAGCAGCTCCCGGGAGGCGGGGACCCAGTACTTC. Its translation: CASSSREAGTQYF.

This chain uses TRBV28 with TRBJ2-5; a weak D match, TRBD1 (5 bases). V dropped 6 bases and J dropped 2 bases, with 13 bases sitting between them. Germline CDR1 reads MDHEN; CDR2 reads SYDVKM. The CDR3 runs 14 residues. The CDR3 protein is CASSPDRPQETQYF. The CDR3 nucleotides read TGTGCCAGCAGCCCCGACAGACCTCAAGAGACCCAGTACTTC.

The gene calls are TRBV12-3 or TRBV12-4 and TRBJ2-1; the match to TRBD2 covers 13 bases. This CDR3 spans 15 amino acids. Losses at the gene ends were 5 bases for V and 9 bases for J; bases not matched to a gene: 7. The CDR3 is CASSIPGLAGPEQFF. The CDR3 DNA reads TGTGCCAGCAGTATACCGGGACTAGCGGGACCTGAGCAGTTCTTC.

A few counts support this clonotype. The chain recombines TRBV6-2 or TRBV6-3 with TRBJ1-6; D gene ambiguous. From germline, CDR1 is MNHEY and CDR2 SVGEGT. Deletions cut 7 bases from V and 4 bases from J, with 17 bases between. This CDR3 has 16 amino acids. CDR3 protein: CASNFGLTVYNSPLHF. The CDR3 region has the DNA TGTGCCAGCAACTTTGGATTAACCGTATATAATTCACCCCTCCACTTT.

The chain is built from TRBV5-4 and TRBJ1-4; 7 positions agree with TRBD1. Germline loops: CDR1 SGHNT, CDR2 YYREEE (reference sequence). CDR3 length: 17 amino acids. Trimming took 4 bases from V and 0 from J; bases not matched to a gene: 9. The CDR3 DNA reads TGTGCCAGCAGCCACAAACGGACAGGAGCAACTAATGAAAAACTGTTTTTT. Translation: CASSHKRTGATNEKLFF.

J is TRBJ2-1 and V is TRBV20-1; possibly TRBD2 for D (5 bases). V was cut by 6 bases and J by 6 bases, with 15 bases left in between. Germline loops: CDR1 DFQATT, CDR2 SNEGSKA (reference sequence). The CDR3 is made up of 13 amino acids. The CDR3, as DNA: TGCAGTGCAATAGACGGGGTCGGCAATGAGCAGTTCTTC. Its translation: CSAIDGVGNEQFF.

The chain has TRBV30 and TRBJ1-5; the D is unclear. The germline CDR1 and CDR2 sequences are GTSNPN and SVGIG (reference sequence). V was pared by 1 base and J by 5 bases, with 15 bases between. This CDR3 has 15 amino acids. The CDR3 is CAWSALPGLHQPQHF. DNA for the CDR3: TGTGCCTGGAGTGCACTTCCGGGCCTCCATCAGCCCCAGCATTTT.

This chain connects TRBV7-9 to TRBJ1-1; no firm D call. The CDR3 totals 12 residues. The V end lost 2 bases, the J end lost 3 bases, and 4 bases lay between the germline ends. Germline CDR1 reads SEHNR; CDR2 reads FQNEAQ (reference sequence). The CDR3 spells CASSLRDTEAFF. The CDR3 DNA is TGTGCCAGCAGCTTACGGGACACTGAAGCTTTCTTT. Using reference TRBV7-9 and TRBJ1-1 for the parts outside the CDR3, the full variable domain is DTGVSQNPRHKITKRGQNVTFRCDPISEHNRLYWYRQTLGQGPEFLTYFQNEAQLEKSRLLSDRFSAERPKGSFSTLEIQRTEQGDSAMYLCASSLRDTEAFFGQGTRLTVV.

This clonotype has a handful of counts. This rearrangement joins TRBV6-2 or TRBV6-3 to TRBJ1-1, with TRBD1 matching 7 bases. The J segment lost 7 bases and the V segment lost 1 base, leaving 6 bases of the junction unmatched. Germline V CDR1 and CDR2: MNHEY, SVGEGT. The CDR3 covers 14 residues. CDR3 residues: CASSYYTGAGEAFF. CDR3 sequence (DNA): TGTGCCAGCAGTTACTACACAGGGGCCGGTGAAGCTTTCTTT.

The chain joins TRBV6-4 to TRBJ2-5; 8 nucleotides match TRBD1. The CDR3 covers 13 residues. Germline V lookup: CDR1 MRHNA, CDR2 SNTAGT. J gave up 2 bases and V 7 bases, and 3 bases lay outside the gene matches. The CDR3 region is CASKRQGQETQYF. For the CDR3, the DNA is TGTGCCAGCAAAAGACAGGGGCAAGAGACCCAGTACTTC.

This chain links TRBV6-2 or TRBV6-3 with TRBJ1-5; unclear D gene. Germline CDR1 and CDR2: MNHEY and SVGEGT. Trimming took 2 bases from V and 9 from J, leaving 14 bases between them. The CDR3 spans 14 residues. The CDR3 loop is CASSYTERSWPQHF. The CDR3, as DNA: TGTGCCAGCAGTTACACCGAACGGAGTTGGCCCCAGCATTTT.